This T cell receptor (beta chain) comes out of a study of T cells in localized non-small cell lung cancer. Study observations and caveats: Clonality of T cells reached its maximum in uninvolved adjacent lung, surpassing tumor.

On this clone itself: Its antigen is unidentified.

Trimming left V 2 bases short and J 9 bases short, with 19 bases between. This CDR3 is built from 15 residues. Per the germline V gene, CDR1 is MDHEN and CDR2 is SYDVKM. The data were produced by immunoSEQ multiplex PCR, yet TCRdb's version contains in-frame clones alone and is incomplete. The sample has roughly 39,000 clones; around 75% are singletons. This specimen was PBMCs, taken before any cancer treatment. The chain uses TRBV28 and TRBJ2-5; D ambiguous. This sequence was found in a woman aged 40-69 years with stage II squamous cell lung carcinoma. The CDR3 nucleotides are TGTGCCAGCAGTTTAAGTTCGCCAAGCCAATGGGCCCAGTACTTC. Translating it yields CASSLSSPSQWAQYF.